This TCR beta chain was recovered during a study of blood T cell repertoires in COVID-19. About the research overall: Both acute and convalescent COVID-19 samples were obtained from the United States, Italy and Spain. PBMCs, B-cell-depleted T cells, or T cells provided the cDNA or gDNA that made up the material.

Using immunoSEQ multiplex PCR, the repertoire was profiled, and TCRdb retains in-frame clones only, with some absent. The table has about 280,000 clones, around 90% seen once. Cohort placement rested on clinical history that participants reported themselves. Germline V gene data show CDR1 as SGHTA and CDR2 as FQGNSA. This CDR3 is 19 amino acids long. V shed 5 bases and J 2 bases; nucleotides not matched to a gene: 14. The sample was PBMCs or T cells enriched from blood (not recorded which). The receptor comes from a woman aged 25 to 39 with acute COVID-19. The chain has TRBV7-2 and TRBJ2-7, with 14 bases that match TRBD2. This chain's CDR3 is CASSRPPGLAGETTYEQYF. The CDR3 region has the DNA TGTGCCAGCAGCCGCCCTCCGGGACTAGCGGGAGAGACCACCTACGAGCAGTACTTC.